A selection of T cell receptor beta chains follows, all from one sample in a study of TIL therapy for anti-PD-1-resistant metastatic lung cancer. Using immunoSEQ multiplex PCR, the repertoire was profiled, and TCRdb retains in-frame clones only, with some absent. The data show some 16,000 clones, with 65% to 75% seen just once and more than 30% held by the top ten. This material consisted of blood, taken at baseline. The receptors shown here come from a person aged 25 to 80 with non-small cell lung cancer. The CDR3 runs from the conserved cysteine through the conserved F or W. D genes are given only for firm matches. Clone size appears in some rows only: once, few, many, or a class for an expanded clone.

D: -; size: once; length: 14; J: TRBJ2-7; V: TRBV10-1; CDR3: CASSPGPISGEQYF; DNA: TGCGCCAGCAGCCCAGGGCCCATCTCTGGGGAGCAGTACTTC
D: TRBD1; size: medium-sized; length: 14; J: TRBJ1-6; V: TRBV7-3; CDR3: CASSLIDRDSPLHF; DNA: TGTGCCAGCAGCTTAATTGACAGGGATTCACCCCTCCACTTT
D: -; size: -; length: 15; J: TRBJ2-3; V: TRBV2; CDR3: CASSDRMAGTDTQYF; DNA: TGTGCCAGCAGTGATAGGATGGCAGGCACAGATACGCAGTATTTT
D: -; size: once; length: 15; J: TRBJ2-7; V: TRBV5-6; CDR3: CASSLGLDRSYEQYF; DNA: TGTGCCAGCAGCTTGGGCCTCGACAGGTCCTACGAGCAGTACTTC
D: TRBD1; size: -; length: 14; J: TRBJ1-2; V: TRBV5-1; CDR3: CASSLTGGAYGYTF; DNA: TGCGCCAGCAGCTTGACAGGGGGGGCCTATGGCTACACCTTC
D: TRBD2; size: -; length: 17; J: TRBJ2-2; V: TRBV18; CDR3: CASSVPSGATNTGELFF; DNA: TGTGCCAGCTCAGTTCCTAGCGGGGCTACGAACACCGGGGAGCTGTTTTTT
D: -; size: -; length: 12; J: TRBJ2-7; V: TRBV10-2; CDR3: CASSKQTYEQYF; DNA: TGCGCCAGCAGTAAGCAAACCTACGAGCAGTACTTC
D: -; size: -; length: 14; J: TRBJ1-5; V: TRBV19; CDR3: CATTLGGFNQPQHF; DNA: TGTGCCACCACCCTTGGGGGATTCAATCAGCCCCAGCATTTT
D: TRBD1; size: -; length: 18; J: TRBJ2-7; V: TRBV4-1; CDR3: CASSQDLKTGAGWDEQYF; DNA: TGCGCCAGCAGCCAAGATCTAAAGACAGGGGCGGGATGGGACGAGCAGTACTTC
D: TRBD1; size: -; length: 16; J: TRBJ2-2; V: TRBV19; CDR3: CASIDRGQANTGELFF; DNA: TGTGCCAGTATAGACAGGGGGCAGGCGAACACCGGGGAGCTGTTTTTT
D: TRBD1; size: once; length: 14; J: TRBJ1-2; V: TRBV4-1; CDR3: CASKNPGGSRGYTF; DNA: TGCGCCAGCAAAAATCCAGGGGGTTCCCGTGGCTACACCTTC
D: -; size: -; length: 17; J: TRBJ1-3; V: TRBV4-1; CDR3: CASSQPKEGGEGNTIYF; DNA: TGCGCCAGCAGCCAACCCAAAGAAGGAGGGGAAGGAAACACCATATATTTT
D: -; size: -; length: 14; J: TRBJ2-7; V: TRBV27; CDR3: CASSLFGSAYEQYF; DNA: TGTGCCAGCAGTTTATTTGGCAGTGCCTACGAGCAGTACTTC
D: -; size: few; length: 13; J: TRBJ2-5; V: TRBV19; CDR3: CASRMETGETQYF; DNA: TGTGCCAGTAGAATGGAAACAGGGGAGACCCAGTACTTC
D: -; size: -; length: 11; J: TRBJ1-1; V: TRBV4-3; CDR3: CASSQTGEAFF; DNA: TGCGCCAGCAGCCAAACAGGTGAAGCTTTCTTT
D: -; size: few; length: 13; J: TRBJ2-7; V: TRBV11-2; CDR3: CASSPEYRGKQYF; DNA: TGTGCCAGCAGCCCAGAATATAGGGGGAAGCAGTACTTC
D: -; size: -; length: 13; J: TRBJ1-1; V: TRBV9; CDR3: CASRRGSDTEAFF; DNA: TGTGCCTCCAGGAGGGGGAGCGACACTGAAGCTTTCTTT
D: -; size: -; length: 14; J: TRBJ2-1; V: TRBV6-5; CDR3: CASSWDFSYNEQFF; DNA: TGTGCCAGCAGTTGGGACTTCTCTTACAATGAGCAGTTCTTC
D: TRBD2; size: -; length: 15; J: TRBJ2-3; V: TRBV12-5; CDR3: CASGVAGGGTDTQYF; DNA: TGTGCTAGTGGTGTAGCGGGGGGCGGCACAGATACGCAGTATTTT
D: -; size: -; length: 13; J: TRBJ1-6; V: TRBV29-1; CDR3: CSVRDSYNSPLHF; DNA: TGCAGCGTTAGAGACAGTTATAATTCACCCCTCCACTTT
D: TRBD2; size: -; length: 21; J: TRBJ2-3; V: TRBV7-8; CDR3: CASSLAPGTSGDTPHTDTQYF; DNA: TGTGCCAGCAGCTTAGCCCCCGGGACTAGCGGGGACACCCCCCACACAGATACGCAGTATTTT
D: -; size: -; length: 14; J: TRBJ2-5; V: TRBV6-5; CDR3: CASRPTTASGTQYF; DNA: TGTGCCAGCAGGCCGACTACCGCCTCGGGGACCCAGTACTTC
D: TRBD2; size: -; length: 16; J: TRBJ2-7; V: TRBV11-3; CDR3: CASSRTGTSGDYEQYF; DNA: TGTGCCAGCAGCAGAACCGGGACTAGCGGGGACTACGAGCAGTACTTC
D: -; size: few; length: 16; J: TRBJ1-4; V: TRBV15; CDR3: CATSRASRSTNEKLFF; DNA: TGTGCCACCAGCAGAGCCTCGAGGTCAACTAATGAAAAACTGTTTTTT
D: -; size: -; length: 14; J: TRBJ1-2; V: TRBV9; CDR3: CASSARDTRHGYTF; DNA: TGTGCCAGCAGCGCCAGGGACACCAGGCATGGCTACACCTTC
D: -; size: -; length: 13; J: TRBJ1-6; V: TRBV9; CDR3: CASSQARNSPLHF; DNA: TGTGCCAGCAGCCAGGCTCGTAATTCACCCCTCCACTTT
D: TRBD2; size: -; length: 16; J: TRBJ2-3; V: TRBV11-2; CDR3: CASSFPSGGITDTQYF; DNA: TGTGCCAGCAGCTTCCCTAGCGGGGGGATCACAGATACGCAGTATTTT
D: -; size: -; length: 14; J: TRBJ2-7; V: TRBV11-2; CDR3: CASSIPRLSTEQYF; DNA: TGTGCCAGCTCAATACCGAGGTTATCTACGGAGCAGTACTTC
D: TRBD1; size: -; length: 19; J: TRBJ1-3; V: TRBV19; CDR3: CASSTTAGQTTFSGNTIYF; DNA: TGTGCCAGTAGTACTACGGCGGGACAGACCACCTTCTCTGGAAACACCATATATTTT
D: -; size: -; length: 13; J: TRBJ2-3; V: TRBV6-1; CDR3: CASSEKHLNTQYF; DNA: TGTGCCAGCAGTGAAAAGCACCTTAATACGCAGTATTTT